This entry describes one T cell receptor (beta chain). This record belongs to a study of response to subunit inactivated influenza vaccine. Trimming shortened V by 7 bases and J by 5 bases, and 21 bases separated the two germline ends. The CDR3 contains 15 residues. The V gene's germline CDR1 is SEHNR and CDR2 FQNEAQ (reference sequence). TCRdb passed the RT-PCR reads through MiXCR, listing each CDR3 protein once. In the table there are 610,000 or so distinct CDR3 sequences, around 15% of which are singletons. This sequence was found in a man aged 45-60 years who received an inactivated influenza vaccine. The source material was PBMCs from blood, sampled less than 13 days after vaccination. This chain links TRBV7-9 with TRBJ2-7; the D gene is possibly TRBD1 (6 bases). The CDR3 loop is CASTLPEQGANEQYF. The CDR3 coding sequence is TGTGCCAGCACCCTGCCGGAACAGGGAGCCAACGAGCAGTACTTC.